Each of the 14 T cell receptor beta chains below was sequenced from the same sample in a study of blood T cell repertoires in COVID-19. Profiling relied on immunoSEQ multiplex PCR, and the TCRdb table lists in-frame clones only, not all of them. There are 200,000 to 250,000 clones in the sample; around 81% occur only once, and 4.3% lies in the top ten. Input material: PBMCs or T cells enriched from blood (not recorded which). These receptors originate from a man between 25 and 39 years old with acute COVID-19.

The chain carries TRBV5-1 and TRBJ2-1; D may be TRBD2 (6 bases). There are 15 residues in the CDR3. Germline V gene lookup returns CDR1 SGHRS and CDR2 YFSETQ. The ends were cut back, 5 bases at V and 2 bases at J, with 14 bases in the middle. This CDR3 is CASRRDSPAYNEQFF. As DNA, the CDR3 is TGCGCCAGCAGGAGGGACTCACCGGCCTACAATGAGCAGTTCTTC. The complete variable domain, with remaining parts taken from reference TRBV5-1 and TRBJ2-1, reads KAGVTQTPRYLIKTRGQQVTLSCSPISGHRSVSWYQQTPGQGLQFLFEYFSETQRNKGNFPGRFSGRQFSNSRSEMNVSTLELGDSALYLCASRRDSPAYNEQFFGPGTRLTVL.

The V call is TRBV2, the J call TRBJ2-7; TRBD1 matches 7 bases. This CDR3 spans 17 amino acids. Germline lookup yields CDR1 SNHLY and CDR2 FYNNEI. Here the CDR3 DNA reads TGTGCTACCTCACGCACAACCGGGACAGAAGCCTCCTACGAGCAGTACTTC. This encodes CATSRTTGTEASYEQYF.

The chain couples TRBV7-9 to TRBJ2-7; D not certain. CDR1 and CDR2 from the germline V gene are SEHNR and FQNEAQ (reference sequence). The germline V and J ends were trimmed by 4 bases and 5 bases, with 9 bases remaining between them. CDR3 length: 12 residues. This CDR3 is CASSSRRDEQYF. The CDR3 nucleotides are TGTGCCAGCAGCTCTCGTCGTGACGAGCAGTACTTC. Looking up the rest from reference TRBV7-9 and TRBJ2-7 gives the full variable domain: DTGVSQNPRHKITKRGQNVTFRCDPISEHNRLYWYRQTLGQGPEFLTYFQNEAQLEKSRLLSDRFSAERPKGSFSTLEIQRTEQGDSAMYLCASSSRRDEQYFGPGTRLTVT.

V and J are TRBV1 and TRBJ1-2. TRBV1 is tagged as a pseudogene. The CDR3 is 19 residues long. CDR3 in DNA: TGCACCAGCAGCCAACTTAAGTATCGCACTTTTGATGTCGACTATGGCTACACCTTC. Translation: CTSSQLKYRTFDVDYGYTF.

This clone is medium-sized by share. This rearrangement joins TRBV7-9 to TRBJ2-7, with TRBD1 identical over 10 bases. With V trimmed by 4 bases and J by 5 bases, 14 bases remained unmatched. This CDR3 comprises 17 residues. The V gene's germline CDR1 is SEHNR and CDR2 FQNEAQ (reference sequence). The chain's CDR3 is CASSSDYSGTGADEQYF. CDR3 bases: TGTGCCAGCAGCTCGGATTATTCCGGGACAGGGGCTGACGAGCAGTACTTC.

V usage is TRBV15 and J usage is TRBJ2-2; D possibly corresponds to TRBD2 (6 bases). This CDR3 has 18 amino acids. Germline values: CDR1 LNHNV, CDR2 YYDKDF (reference sequence). The V and J ends lost 0 bases and 3 bases respectively, with 17 bases between them. The CDR3 loop reads CATSREGGVELDTGELFF. The DNA for the CDR3 is TGTGCCACCAGCAGAGAAGGAGGGGTGGAGTTGGACACCGGGGAGCTGTTTTTT.

This clone was counted only a few times. The CDR3 nucleotides read TGTGCCAGCAGCCAGGGGGACCGAGGAGTAGAAGAGCAGTACTTC. Its protein product is CASSQGDRGVEEQYF. The V call is TRBV11-3, the J call TRBJ2-7, with TRBD1 matching over 7 bases. In germline, CDR1 is SGHNT, CDR2 YENEEA. The CDR3 loop spans 15 amino acids. V shed 5 bases, J shed 7 bases, and the junction held 14 bases outside the gene matches.

This clone was counted a few times. The V call is TRBV12-3 or TRBV12-4, the J call TRBJ1-1; D call uncertain. CDR3 length: 13 amino acids. V was clipped by 6 bases and J by 7 bases, with 15 bases between them. The CDR3 nucleotides read TGTGCCAGCAGCCCCTCGGGGAGCGGTGAAGCTTTCTTT. Translated, it gives CASSPSGSGEAFF.

This clone was picked up a small number of times. The chain joins TRBV15 to TRBJ1-2; TRBD1 matches 8 bases. J was trimmed by 4 bases and V by 6 bases; bases with no gene match: 16. Germline CDR1 LNHNV, CDR2 YYDKDF (reference sequence). This CDR3 comprises 17 residues. The CDR3 sequence: CATSPRGRQGAGYGYTF. The DNA of the CDR3 is TGTGCCACCAGTCCCAGAGGCCGGCAGGGGGCAGGCTATGGCTACACCTTC.

This clone was detected a few times. CDR3 residues: CASSEKLTGSLNSPLHF. The CDR3 nucleotides are TGTGCCAGCAGCGAGAAACTGACAGGGAGTTTAAATTCACCCCTCCACTTT. The rearrangement uses TRBV3-1 (or the pseudogene TRBV3-2) and TRBJ1-6; 7 bases agree with TRBD1. The CDR3 contains 17 residues. Trimming cost V 5 bases and J 7 bases; bases outside gene matches: 14. Germline loops: CDR1 LGHDT, CDR2 YNNKEL (reference sequence).

The J gene is TRBJ2-3, the V gene TRBV25-1, with D hard to call. Trimming pared 8 bases from V and 3 bases from J, leaving 6 bases between. Germline V CDR1 and CDR2: MGHDK, SYGVNS. CDR3 length equals 11 residues. The CDR3 region has the DNA TGTGCCAGCGCGATTACAGATACGCAGTATTTT. This sequence encodes CASAITDTQYF.

The rearrangement uses TRBV19 and TRBJ1-2; no clear D. This CDR3 region has 13 residues. V lost 6 bases to trimming and J lost 0 bases, with 8 bases between them. The germline V gene has CDR1 LNHDA and CDR2 SQIVND (reference sequence). CDR3 amino acids: CASRVGPNYGYTF. CDR3 sequence (DNA): TGTGCCAGTAGAGTCGGTCCTAACTATGGCTACACCTTC.

CDR3 nucleotide sequence: TGTGCCAGCAGCGAAGGTGGAGGACCTAATGAAAAACTGTTTTTT. Translated, it gives CASSEGGGPNEKLFF. J is TRBJ1-4 and V is TRBV9, with unresolved D. The germline gives CDR1 SGDLS, CDR2 YYNGEE. The CDR3 consists of 15 residues. Trimming left V 3 bases short and J 3 bases short, with 12 bases between.

This sequence joins TRBV10-3 and TRBJ2-6; possibly TRBD2 for D (6 bases). This CDR3 has 16 amino acids. V was trimmed by 4 bases and J by 0 bases, leaving 10 bases between them. CDR1 ENHRY and CDR2 SYGVKD come from the germline V gene. The CDR3 nucleotides read TGTGCCATCAGTGCGGGGGATTCCTCTGGGGCCAACGTCCTGACTTTC. Residues: CAISAGDSSGANVLTF.